The 12 T cell receptor beta chains given below trace back to one sample, sequenced in a study of tumour-infiltrating T cells in Burkitt lymphoma. The protocol was immunoSEQ multiplex PCR, while the TCRdb copy is restricted to in-frame clones and leaves out a portion. Among roughly 13,000 clones listed, more than 70% were seen once. The sample was tumor tissue. The receptors were gathered from a human donor with diffuse large B-cell lymphoma.

The genes are TRBV30 and TRBJ1-4; no firm D call. The CDR3 is made up of 13 amino acids. Per the germline V gene, CDR1 is GTSNPN and CDR2 is SVGIG (reference sequence). V was pared by 4 bases and J by 4 bases, with 10 bases between. The CDR3 nucleotides are TGTGCCTGGACCCAGAGTTTTAATGAAAAACTGTTTTTT. Amino acids: CAWTQSFNEKLFF.

V usage is TRBV27 and J usage is TRBJ2-7; TRBD2 might be the D (6 bases). The CDR3 totals 14 residues. The ends were cut back, 7 bases at V and 2 bases at J, with 15 bases in the middle. CDR1 and CDR2 from the germline V gene are MNHEY and SMNVEV (reference sequence). The CDR3 region is CASTGGRGAYEQYF. CDR3 nucleotide sequence: TGTGCCAGCACTGGGGGGAGAGGGGCCTACGAGCAGTACTTC.

This clone was picked up a small number of times. The chain recombines TRBV19 with TRBJ2-3; D uncertain. Germline V gene lookup returns CDR1 LNHDA and CDR2 SQIVND (reference sequence). The CDR3 has 16 amino acids. The V end was cut by 1 base, the J end by 0 bases, with 11 bases between. This CDR3 reads CASSIAWQTSTDTQYF. The CDR3 DNA follows: TGTGCCAGTAGTATAGCATGGCAGACCAGCACAGATACGCAGTATTTT.

This clone was seen a single time. The chain employs TRBV9 and TRBJ2-5; weak D call: TRBD1 (6 bases). There are 17 residues in the CDR3. CDR1 is SGDLS and CDR2 is YYNGEE in the germline V gene. V dropped 3 bases and J dropped 2 bases, with 20 bases sitting between them. CDR3 DNA sequence: TGTGCCAGCAGCGAAGGATGGACAGCAAAACAACAAGAGACCCAGTACTTC. Translating gives CASSEGWTAKQQETQYF.

The rearrangement uses TRBV7-6 and TRBJ2-7; D assignment may be TRBD1 or TRBD2 (6 bases each). The CDR3 length is 15 residues. CDR1 and CDR2 (germline): SGHVS, FNYEAQ. V gave up 2 bases and J gave up 2 bases, with 13 bases separating them. The CDR3 DNA follows: TGTGCCAGCAGCTTAAGGCGGGACAATACCTACGAGCAGTACTTC. It yields the protein CASSLRRDNTYEQYF. Full variable domain (rest looked up from reference TRBV7-6 and TRBJ2-7): GAGVSQSPRYKVTKRGQDVALRCDPISGHVSLYWYRQALGQGPEFLTYFNYEAQQDKSGLPNDRFSAERPEGSISTLTIQRTEQRDSAMYRCASSLRRDNTYEQYFGPGTRLTVT.

The chain employs TRBV5-6 and TRBJ2-2; 10 nucleotides align to TRBD2. CDR1 SGHDT and CDR2 YYEEEE come from the germline V gene. The CDR3 loop spans 16 amino acids. J was trimmed by 4 bases and V by 4 bases; bases with no gene match: 7. The CDR3 is CASSPGLAERTGELFF. The CDR3 DNA is TGTGCCAGCAGCCCCGGACTAGCGGAACGCACCGGGGAGCTGTTTTTT.

The chain employs TRBV18 and TRBJ1-2; 10 nucleotides line up with TRBD1. Trimming removed 5 bases from V and 4 bases from J; junction bases left unmatched: 1. The CDR3 length is 13 residues. The germline gives CDR1 KGHSH, CDR2 LQKENI. The CDR3 sequence is CASSGDRGYGYTF. In DNA form, the CDR3 reads TGTGCCAGCTCAGGGGACAGGGGCTATGGCTACACCTTC.

V gene TRBV15 combines with J gene TRBJ2-7; no reliable D call. Deletions cut 0 bases from V and 2 bases from J, with 8 bases between. Germline V lookup: CDR1 LNHNV, CDR2 YYDKDF (reference sequence). This CDR3 is built from 14 residues. The CDR3 bases are TGTGCCACCAGCAGAGACGACGGAACCTACGAGCAGTACTTC. Amino acids: CATSRDDGTYEQYF.

The chain has TRBV1 and TRBJ2-3; the table's D call, TRBD2, was not checked against the DNA. TRBV1 is a pseudogene. CDR3 length: 16 amino acids. The CDR3 reads CTSSGRTSGRTDTQYF. Here the CDR3 DNA reads TGCACCAGCAGCGGCCGGACTAGCGGACGCACAGATACGCAGTATTTT.

This chain joins TRBV28 and TRBJ2-7; maybe TRBD1 (7 bases). V was clipped by 5 bases and J by 1 base, with 18 bases between them. Per germline, CDR1 MDHEN and CDR2 SYDVKM. This CDR3 has 16 amino acids. Here the CDR3 reads CASSTGGDSSSYEQYF. The CDR3 DNA reads TGTGCCAGCAGTACCGGAGGGGACAGTTCGTCCTACGAGCAGTACTTC.

The chain is built from TRBV27 and TRBJ1-4; D possibly corresponds to TRBD1 (5 bases). V lost 4 bases and J 8 bases, leaving 17 bases between the germline ends. The CDR3 runs to 15 residues. From germline, CDR1 is MNHEY and CDR2 SMNVEV (reference sequence). The CDR3 DNA sequence: TGTGCCAGCAGTTCCCAGGACACCTTAGGGGAAAAACTGTTTTTT. Translation: CASSSQDTLGEKLFF.

This clone has a single count. The chain employs TRBV11-2 and TRBJ1-1; D not resolved. Trimming removed 5 bases from V and 7 bases from J, with 14 bases in between. The CDR3 runs to 13 residues. Germline assignment: CDR1 SGHAT and CDR2 FQNNGV. The CDR3 sequence: CASSQLAASEAFF. The CDR3 DNA sequence: TGTGCCAGCAGCCAGTTGGCAGCCAGTGAAGCTTTCTTT.